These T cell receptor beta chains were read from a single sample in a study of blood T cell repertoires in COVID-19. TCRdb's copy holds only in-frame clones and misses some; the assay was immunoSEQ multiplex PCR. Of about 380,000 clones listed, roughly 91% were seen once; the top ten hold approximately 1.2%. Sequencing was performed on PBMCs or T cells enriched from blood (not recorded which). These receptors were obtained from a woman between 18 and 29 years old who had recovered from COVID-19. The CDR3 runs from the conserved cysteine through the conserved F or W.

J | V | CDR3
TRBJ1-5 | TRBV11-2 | CASSLDSGFNQPQHF
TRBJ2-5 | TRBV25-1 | CASKQSKGHWKETQYF
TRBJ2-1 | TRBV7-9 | CASSSGLAGGPFNEQFF
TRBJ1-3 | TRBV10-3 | CATEGATGNTIYF
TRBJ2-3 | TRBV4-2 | CASSPRLAGSTDTQYF
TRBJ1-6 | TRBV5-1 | CASRQGSSPLHF
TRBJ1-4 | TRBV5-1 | CASGTSGPLWEKLFF
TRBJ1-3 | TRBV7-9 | CAEEGGATIYF
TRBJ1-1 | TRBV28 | CASSLAGTGTEAFF
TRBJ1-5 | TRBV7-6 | CASSLVGGGNQPQHF
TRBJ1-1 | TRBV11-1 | CASSPRQGALREAFF
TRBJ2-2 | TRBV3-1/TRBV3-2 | CASSQVSGGASGELFF
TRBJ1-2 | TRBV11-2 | CASSLVGGAGYTF
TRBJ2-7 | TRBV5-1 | CASSMTGSSYEQYF
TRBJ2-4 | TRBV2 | CASSRGHRAKNIQYF
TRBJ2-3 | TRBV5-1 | CASSSPAGAADTQYF
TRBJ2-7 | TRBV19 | CASSILGLPLYF
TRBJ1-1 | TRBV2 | CASKEGREAFF
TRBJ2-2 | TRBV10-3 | CAISAQGLSAGELFF
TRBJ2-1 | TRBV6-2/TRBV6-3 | CASSLRREQFF
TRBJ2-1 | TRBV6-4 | CASSDSKGVSNEQFF
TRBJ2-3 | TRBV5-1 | CASSLAGGNADTQYF
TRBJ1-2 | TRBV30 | CAWSTGTAYGYTF
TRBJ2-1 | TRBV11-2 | CASSLGSSYNEQFF
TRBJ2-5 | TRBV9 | CASSGGHPQETQYF
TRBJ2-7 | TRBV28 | CASNRRDPSYEQYF
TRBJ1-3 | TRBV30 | CAWNDGSGNTIYF
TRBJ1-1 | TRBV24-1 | CATTPALRAEAFF
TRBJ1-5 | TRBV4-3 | CASSQGRIQPQHF
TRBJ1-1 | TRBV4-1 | CASSQVVVESRTEAFF
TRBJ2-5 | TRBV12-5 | CASGPGSGETQYF
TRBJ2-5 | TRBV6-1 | CASSEKNSQETQYF
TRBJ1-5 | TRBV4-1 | CASSQFGTGDQPQHF
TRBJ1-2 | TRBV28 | CASREGQRLYGYTF
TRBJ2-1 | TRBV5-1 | CASSSYRGPSDEQFF
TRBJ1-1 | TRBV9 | CASSVRTGRHTEAFF
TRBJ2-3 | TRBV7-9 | CASSPQDSPTDTQYF
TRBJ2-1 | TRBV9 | CASSSTSGGYNEQFF
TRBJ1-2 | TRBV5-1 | CASSFSGGAGYGYTF
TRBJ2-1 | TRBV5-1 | CASSSEGLTSSYNEQFF
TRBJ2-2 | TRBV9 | CASSEQGYNTGELFF
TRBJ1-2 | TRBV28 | CASSLTGVYGYTF
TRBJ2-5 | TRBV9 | CASSVGTGTETETQYF
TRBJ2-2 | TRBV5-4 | CASSLVGTGDAGELFF
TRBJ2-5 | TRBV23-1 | CATLRGTQYF